These 12 T cell receptor beta chains originate from one sample sequenced in a study of T cell repertoires in cytomegalovirus infection. No antigens are known for them. TCRdb ran MiXCR on the reads and lists one entry per CDR3 protein. The sample records 90,000 to 110,000 distinct CDR3 sequences, around 28% being singletons. The specimen was CD8+ T cells from cultured PBMCs, collected from culture after CMV antigen stimulation. Every receptor here comes from a human donor in good health (CMV status not recorded). Some clones in this sample may be carry-over from other donors' samples.

This clonotype was seen ten or more times. The chain links TRBV12-3 or TRBV12-4 to TRBJ2-2; TRBD2 matches 14 bases. The junction had 4 bases not matched to a gene; V was cut back by 4 bases and J by 6 bases. CDR3 length equals 16 residues. The CDR3 protein is CASSSGLAGVPGELFF. The CDR3 bases are TGTGCCAGCAGTTCGGGACTAGCGGGGGTTCCCGGGGAGCTGTTTTTT.

The chain combines TRBV4-1 with TRBJ2-1; D may be TRBD1 (6 bases). There are 17 residues in the CDR3. Trimming took off 0 bases at V and 8 bases at J, with 20 bases between the two ends. Germline values: CDR1 MGHRA, CDR2 YSYEKL. CDR3 amino acids: CASSQEPRDTYYDEQFF. DNA of the CDR3: TGCGCCAGCAGCCAAGAACCCCGGGACACCTATTACGATGAGCAGTTCTTC.

This clonotype was counted a single time. The genes are TRBV20-1 and TRBJ2-3; D possibly corresponds to TRBD1 (6 bases). CDR3 size: 14 residues. With 0 bases removed from V and 1 base from J, the gap between germline ends came to 8 bases. Germline V gene sequence: CDR1 DFQATT, CDR2 SNEGSKA (reference sequence). The CDR3 nucleotides read TGCAGTGCTAGAGAGGGGGCGGGCACAGATACGCAGTATTTT. It translates to CSAREGAGTDTQYF.

There are a few counts of this clonotype. This CDR3 reads CASSSHLGINEQFF. CDR3 coding DNA: TGTGCCAGCAGCTCCCACCTGGGAATCAATGAGCAGTTCTTC. The chain is built from TRBV7-6 and TRBJ2-1, with D uncertain. With 4 bases removed from V and 6 bases from J, the gap between germline ends came to 13 bases. CDR1 SGHVS and CDR2 FNYEAQ come from the germline V gene. CDR3 size: 14 residues.

At least ten counts were recorded for this clonotype. J is TRBJ2-5 and V is TRBV6-5, with D perhaps TRBD1 or TRBD2 (6 bases each). Germline V gene sequence: CDR1 MNHEY, CDR2 SVGAGI. The CDR3 is 15 amino acids. Trimming took off 6 bases at V and 5 bases at J, with 19 bases between the two ends. The CDR3 here is CASRLLLGAGETQYF. DNA for the CDR3: TGTGCCAGCAGGTTACTCCTGGGGGCGGGGGAGACCCAGTACTTC.

The genes are TRBV12-3 or TRBV12-4 and TRBJ2-3; D remains ambiguous. V shed 4 bases and J shed 2 bases, with 13 bases lying between them. The CDR3 spans 15 residues. CDR3 amino acids: CASSSRRKYTDTQYF. The CDR3 coding sequence is TGTGCCAGCAGTTCTAGGAGAAAATACACAGATACGCAGTATTTT.

This clonotype came up a few times. The chain carries TRBV7-4 and TRBJ2-7; the match to TRBD2 covers 7 bases. The CDR3 extends over 17 amino acids. Trimming cost V 5 bases and J 1 base; bases outside gene matches: 14. CDR1 and CDR2 from the germline V gene are SGHVT and SQSDAQ. The DNA of the CDR3 is TGTGCCAGCAGCCATCCCGTAAGCGGGGCCCCTTCCTACGAGCAGTACTTC. Protein: CASSHPVSGAPSYEQYF.

The V gene is TRBV20-1, the J gene TRBJ1-1, with a possible D match to TRBD1 (5 bases). The V and J ends lost 3 bases and 3 bases respectively, with 11 bases between them. The CDR3 has 13 amino acids. CDR1 DFQATT and CDR2 SNEGSKA come from the germline V gene (reference sequence). For the CDR3, the DNA is TGCAGTGCTAGGTCAGGGACCTACACTGAAGCTTTCTTT. Translating gives CSARSGTYTEAFF.

This clonotype has ten or more counts. The chain recombines TRBV6-1 with TRBJ2-1; tentatively, D is TRBD1 (6 bases). The CDR3 is 13 amino acids. V was cut by 4 bases and J by 8 bases, with 12 bases left in between. CDR1 MNHNS and CDR2 SASEGT come from the germline V gene. The CDR3 DNA is TGTGCCAGCAGTGCCACAGAGGGGGATGAGCAGTTCTTC. It specifies CASSATEGDEQFF.

This clonotype was seen at least ten times. The chain has TRBV11-2 and TRBJ2-7, with 10 bases fitting TRBD2. Germline V lookup: CDR1 SGHAT, CDR2 FQNNGV. The CDR3 loop spans 15 amino acids. V lost 5 bases to trimming and J lost 3 bases; unmatched junction nucleotides: 7. CDR3 bases: TGTGCCAGCAGCGCCTCCTTAGCGGGGGGCTACGAGCAGTACTTC. This translates into CASSASLAGGYEQYF.

The V and J genes are TRBV2 and TRBJ2-2; D is undetermined. Trimming shortened V by 7 bases and J by 3 bases, and 6 bases separated the two germline ends. Germline V gene lookup returns CDR1 SNHLY and CDR2 FYNNEI. This CDR3 is 12 amino acids long. The CDR3 loop reads CASNPYTGELFF. CDR3 nucleotide sequence: TGTGCCAGCAACCCTTACACCGGGGAGCTGTTTTTT.

This clonotype was seen ten or more times. V usage is TRBV7-6 and J usage is TRBJ2-7, with D possibly called TRBD1 or TRBD2 (6 bases each). The CDR3 covers 13 residues. Trimming shortened V by 4 bases and J by 4 bases, and 11 bases separated the two germline ends. Germline CDR1 is SGHVS and CDR2 is FNYEAQ. The CDR3 DNA sequence: TGTGCCAGCAGCTCGGGGGCCTTTTACGAGCAGTACTTC. It yields the protein CASSSGAFYEQYF. Looking up the rest from reference TRBV7-6 and TRBJ2-7 gives the full variable domain: GAGVSQSPRYKVTKRGQDVALRCDPISGHVSLYWYRQALGQGPEFLTYFNYEAQQDKSGLPNDRFSAERPEGSISTLTIQRTEQRDSAMYRCASSSGAFYEQYFGPGTRLTVT.